Each of the 31 T cell receptor beta chains below was sequenced from the same sample in a study of blood T cell repertoires in COVID-19. Data came from immunoSEQ multiplex PCR; TCRdb stores just in-frame clones and leaves some out. The sample records 95,000 or so clones, approximately 84% being singletons. The sequenced sample was peripheral blood. All receptors derive from a human donor in a cohort sampled during active COVID-19.

The V and J genes are TRBV19 and TRBJ2-1; TRBD1 matches at 11 bases. J was trimmed by 6 bases and V by 6 bases; bases with no gene match: 7. There are 15 residues in the CDR3. The germline V gene encodes CDR1 LNHDA and CDR2 SQIVND (reference sequence). The CDR3 loop reads CASRRPGQGVNEQFF. CDR3 sequence (DNA): TGTGCCAGTAGGAGGCCGGGACAGGGGGTCAATGAGCAGTTCTTC. The full variable domain, in which reference TRBV19 and TRBJ2-1 provide the parts outside the CDR3, is DGGITQSPKYLFRKEGQNVTLSCEQNLNHDAMYWYRQDPGQGLRLIYYSQIVNDFQKGDIAEGYSVSREKKESFPLTVTSAQKNPTAFYLCASRRPGQGVNEQFFGPGTRLTVL.

V is TRBV6-4 and J is TRBJ2-7, with TRBD1 identical over 10 bases. Germline CDR1 and CDR2: MRHNA and SNTAGT. V shed 2 bases and J 6 bases; nucleotides not matched to a gene: 7. The CDR3 runs 15 residues. For the CDR3, the DNA is TGTGCCAGCAGTGACCGGGCCGGGACAGGGGCCGAGCAGTACTTC. This translates into CASSDRAGTGAEQYF.

V is TRBV27 and J is TRBJ2-2; possibly TRBD2 for D (6 bases). Germline values: CDR1 MNHEY, CDR2 SMNVEV (reference sequence). The germline V and J ends were trimmed by 6 bases and 4 bases, with 18 bases remaining between them. The CDR3 is made up of 16 amino acids. The CDR3 region is CASRPSAGLSTGELFF. The CDR3 nucleotides are TGTGCCAGCAGACCATCAGCGGGCCTATCCACCGGGGAGCTGTTTTTT.

This rearrangement joins TRBV5-1 to TRBJ2-3; TRBD1 is a possible D gene (6 bases). The ends were cut back, 4 bases at V and 0 bases at J, with 9 bases in the middle. This CDR3 contains 14 residues. CDR1 SGHRS and CDR2 YFSETQ come from the germline V gene. The CDR3 DNA reads as TGCGCCAGCAGCAGGGACACCAGCACAGATACGCAGTATTTT. This sequence encodes CASSRDTSTDTQYF.

This clone has a single count. The chain recombines TRBV6-5 with TRBJ2-3, with TRBD2 as a possible D gene (5 bases). The CDR3 extends over 14 amino acids. Trimming left V 3 bases short and J 2 bases short, with 9 bases between. Germline lookup yields CDR1 MNHEY and CDR2 SVGAGI. The CDR3 sequence is CASSYLRDTDTQYF. CDR3 nucleotides: TGTGCCAGCAGTTATCTACGGGACACAGATACGCAGTATTTT.

The CDR3 sequence is CASSEGRSSNQPQHF. CDR3 DNA: TGTGCCAGCAGTGAAGGGAGAAGCAGCAATCAGCCCCAGCATTTT. The V gene is TRBV2, the J gene TRBJ1-5; the D is unclear. The germline V gene has CDR1 SNHLY and CDR2 FYNNEI. The CDR3 has 15 amino acids. The V and J ends lost 1 base and 1 base respectively, with 8 bases between them.

This rearrangement joins TRBV5-4 to TRBJ1-2, with TRBD1 identical over 7 bases. V dropped 5 bases and J dropped 3; count of bases not matched to a gene: 4. Germline values: CDR1 SGHNT, CDR2 YYREEE (reference sequence). The CDR3 runs 13 residues. CDR3 DNA: TGTGCCAGCAGTCTAGACAGGGACTATGGCTACACCTTC. This translates into CASSLDRDYGYTF.

This chain uses TRBV6-1 with TRBJ2-7; possible D gene TRBD1, 5 bases. V was cut by 2 bases and J by 1 base, with 12 bases left in between. The CDR3 runs to 15 residues. CDR1 and CDR2 (germline): MNHNS, SASEGT. CDR3: CASSERKGVSYEQYF. CDR3 in DNA: TGTGCCAGCAGTGAAAGGAAAGGGGTGTCCTACGAGCAGTACTTC.

V usage is TRBV5-1 and J usage is TRBJ2-2, with 8 bases matching TRBD2. The CDR3 is made up of 16 amino acids. CDR1 and CDR2 from the germline V gene are SGHRS and YFSETQ. V lost 4 bases to trimming and J lost 0 bases; unmatched junction nucleotides: 5. CDR3 residues: CASSLKRGPNTGELFF. The CDR3 coding sequence is TGCGCCAGCAGCCTGAAGCGGGGGCCGAACACCGGGGAGCTGTTTTTT.

The rearrangement joins TRBV5-1 to TRBJ2-1; TRBD1 agrees at 9 bases. With V trimmed by 0 bases and J by 5 bases, 12 bases remained unmatched. Germline lookup yields CDR1 SGHRS and CDR2 YFSETQ. This CDR3 has 18 residues. CDR3 residues: CASSLAGPRDRDHNEQFF. The CDR3 DNA sequence: TGCGCCAGCAGCTTGGCCGGTCCCCGGGACAGGGACCACAATGAGCAGTTCTTC.

This rearrangement joins TRBV2 to TRBJ1-1, with D hard to call. The V end was cut by 6 bases, the J end by 2 bases, with 13 bases between. The CDR3 runs to 14 residues. Germline CDR1 SNHLY, CDR2 FYNNEI. Written as DNA, the CDR3 is TGTGCCAGCAGGACCCCCGGCGGTAACACTGAAGCTTTCTTT. Amino acids: CASRTPGGNTEAFF.

V gene TRBV10-2 combines with J gene TRBJ2-7; perhaps TRBD2 as D (5 bases). The germline V and J ends were trimmed by 10 bases and 5 bases, with 21 bases remaining between them. The germline gives CDR1 WSHSY, CDR2 SAAADI. The CDR3 covers 14 residues. The chain's CDR3 is CATRRAGDDHEQYF. CDR3 bases: TGCGCCACCCGCCGGGCCGGGGATGACCACGAGCAGTACTTC.

The chain joins TRBV5-1 to TRBJ2-3, with D perhaps TRBD1 (6 bases). V was shortened by 4 bases and J by 5 bases, with 17 bases between the two germline ends. The CDR3 has 15 amino acids. Germline loops: CDR1 SGHRS, CDR2 YFSETQ. The CDR3 loop reads CASSRSTGSVDTQYF. As DNA, the CDR3 is TGCGCCAGCAGCCGTTCCACAGGGTCCGTAGATACGCAGTATTTT.

This chain links TRBV2 with TRBJ1-4; D gene unclear. The germline gives CDR1 SNHLY, CDR2 FYNNEI. Trimming removed 6 bases at V and 0 bases at J, with 11 bases between. The CDR3 consists of 15 residues. The chain's CDR3 is CASRTHSSTNEKLFF. For the CDR3, the DNA is TGTGCCAGCAGGACGCACAGTTCAACTAATGAAAAACTGTTTTTT.

V is TRBV5-5 and J is TRBJ1-2; 9 bases are shared with TRBD1. V gave up 4 bases and J gave up 6 bases; unmatched junction bases: 7. The germline V gene encodes CDR1 SGHKS and CDR2 YYEKEE (reference sequence). This CDR3 spans 14 amino acids. The chain's CDR3 is CASSPTGGGDGYTF. CDR3 sequence (DNA): TGTGCCAGCAGCCCGACAGGGGGGGGAGATGGCTACACCTTC.

V usage is TRBV6-5 and J usage is TRBJ1-1, with D perhaps matching TRBD1 (6 bases). The CDR3 contains 13 residues. Trimming pared 9 bases from V and 0 bases from J, leaving 11 bases between. Germline CDR1 reads MNHEY; CDR2 reads SVGAGI. CDR3 amino acids: CASIGQMNTEAFF. The CDR3 DNA is TGTGCCAGTATAGGACAGATGAACACTGAAGCTTTCTTT.

The rearrangement links TRBV24-1 to TRBJ2-3, with D unclear. V lost 5 bases to trimming and J lost 5 bases, with 7 bases between them. The CDR3 loop spans 12 amino acids. The germline gives CDR1 KGHDR, CDR2 SFDVKD. The CDR3 sequence is CATSGTVDTQYF. The CDR3 DNA sequence: TGTGCCACCAGTGGAACAGTAGATACGCAGTATTTT.

This clone occurred a few times. V and J are TRBV7-6 and TRBJ1-1; no clear D. Germline CDR1 reads SGHVS; CDR2 reads FNYEAQ. Trimming cost V 5 bases and J 2 bases, with 6 bases left between them. The CDR3 covers 12 residues. The CDR3 DNA reads as TGTGCCAGCAGCGGGCTCAACACTGAAGCTTTCTTT. Translating it yields CASSGLNTEAFF.

CDR3 loop: CASSPQGNYGYTF. CDR3 DNA sequence: TGTGCCAGCAGTCCACAGGGAAACTATGGCTACACCTTC. The V gene is TRBV2, the J gene TRBJ1-2, with a tentative D call TRBD1 (6 bases). The germline V and J ends were trimmed by 5 bases and 2 bases, with 9 bases remaining between them. CDR1 is SNHLY and CDR2 is FYNNEI in the germline V gene. This CDR3 has 13 amino acids. Full variable domain (remainder filled in from reference TRBV2 and TRBJ1-2): EPEVTQTPSHQVTQMGQEVILRCVPISNHLYFYWYRQILGQKVEFLVSFYNNEISEKSEIFDDQFSVERPDGSNFTLKIRSTKLEDSAMYFCASSPQGNYGYTFGSGTRLTVV.

The V call is TRBV7-3, the J call TRBJ1-1; TRBD1 aligns across 7 bases. The CDR3 has 17 residues. Per germline, CDR1 SGHTA and CDR2 FQGTGA. Unmatched junction bases numbered 22, after V lost 5 bases and J lost 10 bases. The CDR3 DNA reads TGTGCCAGCAGCGTCAAGTTGTTCGCCACAGGGGCCACGGGAGCTTTCTTT. Amino acid sequence: CASSVKLFATGATGAFF.

The rearrangement uses TRBV3-1 (or the pseudogene TRBV3-2) and TRBJ2-7; 10 nucleotides line up with TRBD1. J gave up 1 base and V 4 bases, and 4 bases lay outside the gene matches. CDR3 length: 15 residues. Germline lookup yields CDR1 LGHDT and CDR2 YNNKEL (reference sequence). DNA for the CDR3: TGTGCCAGCAGCCTAGACAGGGGGCGATCCTACGAGCAGTACTTC. The encoded protein is CASSLDRGRSYEQYF.

The chain carries TRBV5-1 and TRBJ1-3; no clear D gene. The V and J ends lost 2 bases and 2 bases respectively, with 8 bases between them. This CDR3 region has 14 residues. Germline V gene data show CDR1 as SGHRS and CDR2 as YFSETQ. CDR3 sequence (DNA): TGCGCCAGCAGCTTTGAAGCTACTGGAAACACCATATATTTT. Amino acid sequence: CASSFEATGNTIYF.

The V and J genes are TRBV18 and TRBJ1-3; D is ambiguous. Trimming stripped 6 bases from V and 0 bases from J, with 18 bases between. This CDR3 has 17 amino acids. CDR1 and CDR2 (germline): KGHSH, LQKENI. CDR3 DNA: TGTGCCAGCTCCACTAAGGAAATTGCCGGCTCTGGAAACACCATATATTTT. This encodes CASSTKEIAGSGNTIYF. Drawing the rest from reference TRBV18 and TRBJ1-3, the complete variable domain is NAGVMQNPRHLVRRRGQEARLRCSPMKGHSHVYWYRQLPEEGLKFMVYLQKENIIDESGMPKERFSAEFPKEGPSILRIQQVVRGDSAAYFCASSTKEIAGSGNTIYFGEGSWLTVV.

This CDR3 is CASSLTIAGAYTEAFF. The CDR3 coding sequence is TGTGCCAGCAGCTTAACTATTGCGGGGGCATACACTGAAGCTTTCTTT. This chain joins TRBV7-3 and TRBJ1-1, with D perhaps TRBD1 (6 bases). The CDR3 extends over 16 amino acids. The V and J ends lost 0 bases and 3 bases respectively, with 14 bases between them. Germline V gives CDR1 SGHTA, CDR2 FQGTGA.

This clone was observed once. CDR3 residues: CASTYTRRVGGKNTEAFF. CDR3 DNA: TGTGCCAGCACCTATACCAGGAGGGTGGGGGGAAAGAACACTGAAGCTTTCTTT. The rearrangement joins TRBV28 to TRBJ1-1, with D perhaps matching TRBD1 (5 bases). This CDR3 has 18 residues. The germline V gene has CDR1 MDHEN and CDR2 SYDVKM. Deletions cut 7 bases from V and 1 base from J, with 25 bases between.

In its sample, this clone was seen a few times. The chain links TRBV2 to TRBJ1-5; TRBD1 matches 7 bases. Germline V lookup: CDR1 SNHLY, CDR2 FYNNEI. This CDR3 spans 16 amino acids. V dropped 4 bases and J dropped 0; count of bases not matched to a gene: 6. The CDR3 loop reads CASSGLQGNSNQPQHF. CDR3 DNA sequence: TGTGCCAGCAGTGGATTACAGGGGAATAGCAATCAGCCCCAGCATTTT. Looking up the rest from reference TRBV2 and TRBJ1-5 gives the full variable domain: EPEVTQTPSHQVTQMGQEVILRCVPISNHLYFYWYRQILGQKVEFLVSFYNNEISEKSEIFDDQFSVERPDGSNFTLKIRSTKLEDSAMYFCASSGLQGNSNQPQHFGDGTRLSIL.

The chain couples TRBV28 to TRBJ1-1, with D hard to call. CDR3 length: 16 residues. The V gene's germline CDR1 is MDHEN and CDR2 SYDVKM. Trimming pared 4 bases from V and 0 bases from J, leaving 15 bases between. The CDR3 protein is CASSSLQQSMNTEAFF. The CDR3 DNA reads TGTGCCAGCAGTTCCCTCCAACAGAGTATGAACACTGAAGCTTTCTTT.

This chain links TRBV27 with TRBJ2-1, with 12 bases matching TRBD2. The CDR3 loop spans 15 amino acids. CDR1 and CDR2 from the germline V gene are MNHEY and SMNVEV (reference sequence). The ends lost 5 bases at V and 5 bases at J; junction bases unmatched: 4. As DNA, the CDR3 is TGTGCCAGCAGTCCCCTAGCGGGAGGGAACAATGAGCAGTTCTTC. It specifies CASSPLAGGNNEQFF.

This clone appeared once. The chain couples TRBV5-5 to TRBJ1-3; 9 positions agree with TRBD1. CDR1 and CDR2 (germline): SGHKS, YYEKEE (reference sequence). CDR3 length: 19 residues. V shed 4 bases and J 4 bases; nucleotides not matched to a gene: 18. The CDR3 coding sequence is TGTGCCAGCAGCCCAATACCGCCGGGACAGGGTTCGCTAGGAAACACCATATATTTT. Translating gives CASSPIPPGQGSLGNTIYF.

The chain carries TRBV4-3 and TRBJ1-5; D might be TRBD1 (5 bases). Germline lookup yields CDR1 LGHNA and CDR2 YSLEER. The CDR3 extends over 16 amino acids. Trimming removed 1 base at V and 2 bases at J, with 12 bases between. CDR3 region: CASSQGAGRGNQPQHF. CDR3 DNA: TGCGCCAGCAGCCAAGGGGCAGGGAGGGGCAATCAGCCCCAGCATTTT.

V and J are TRBV5-1 and TRBJ2-1, with TRBD2 matching over 7 bases. Germline CDR1 is SGHRS and CDR2 is YFSETQ. The CDR3 spans 14 residues. The trim removed 7 bases at V and 4 bases at J, leaving 8 bases unmatched. CDR3 nucleotide sequence: TGCGCCAGCCGACGACTAGCTCAATACAATGAGCAGTTCTTC. Encoded protein: CASRRLAQYNEQFF.